The T cell receptor (beta chain) described here comes from a study of Ad26.COV2.S vaccination and SARS-CoV-2 variants. Whole-study findings and limits: Comparability of non-spike TCR breadth was observed across vaccine and placebo recipients.

Described treatment: some 20 received Ad26.COV2.S at low or high dose, single or two shots; about 5 received placebo; per-sample allocation not given. Specimens were obtained on day 63 following the first vaccine or placebo injection. The junction had 11 bases not matched to a gene; V was cut back by 3 bases and J by 2 bases. The CDR3 totals 17 residues. Germline CDR1 and CDR2: GTSNPN and SVGIG (reference sequence). Generated by immunoSEQ multiplex PCR, the TCRdb table keeps only in-frame clones and is missing some. The table includes roughly 460,000 clones, around 89% detected once. As for this clone: Its specificity is unknown.

The genes are TRBV30 and TRBJ2-2; 8 nucleotides line up with TRBD2. This specimen was peripheral blood, taken in a trial of Ad26.COV2.S vaccine versus placebo. This sequence originates from a person between 18 and 65 years old who received the Ad26.COV2.S COVID-19 vaccine or a placebo. The CDR3 DNA reads as TGTGCCTGGAGCGTGGGGCGGGGGGCCCTAAACACCGGGGAGCTGTTTTTT. Its translation: CAWSVGRGALNTGELFF.